This T cell receptor (beta chain) came from a study of Ad26.COV2.S vaccination and SARS-CoV-2 variants. In the study overall: By the intramuscular route, Ad26.COV2.S was given once, or twice 56 days apart.

The CDR3 extends over 15 amino acids. Looked up from germline, CDR1 is SGHRS and CDR2 is YFSETQ. Deletions cut 4 bases from V and 0 bases from J, with 11 bases between. Sequenced by immunoSEQ multiplex PCR; TCRdb stores in-frame clones only, minus some. The table includes about 350,000 clones, 70% to 90% detected once. Treatment reported: 15 to 20 received Ad26.COV2.S at low or high dose, single or two shots; 5 received placebo; per-sample allocation not given. Sampling took place 63 days after the first vaccine or placebo injection. Material: peripheral blood, obtained in a trial of Ad26.COV2.S vaccine versus placebo. The sequence was obtained from a person between 18 and 59 years old who received the Ad26.COV2.S COVID-19 vaccine or a placebo. This chain links TRBV5-1 with TRBJ1-3, with D perhaps TRBD1 (5 bases). DNA for the CDR3: TGCGCCAGCAGCCTGGGACCGACCTCTGGAAACACCATATATTTT. Protein sequence: CASSLGPTSGNTIYF.